These 27 T cell receptor beta chains were sequenced from one sample in a study of cytomegalovirus exposure and HLA in healthy donors. Primers included in the PCR were 60 Vbeta and 13 Jbeta primers. The data were produced by immunoSEQ multiplex PCR, yet TCRdb's version contains in-frame clones alone and is incomplete. The profile shows more than 150,000 clones, approximately 80% of them singletons. The sequencing input was PBMCs. These receptor sequences come from a woman aged 40-49 years in good health and CMV-seropositive.

The chain links TRBV2 to TRBJ1-2, with TRBD1 as a possible D gene (5 bases). The V end lost 6 bases, the J end lost 0 bases, and 8 bases lay between the germline ends. The CDR3 length is 13 residues. Germline values: CDR1 SNHLY, CDR2 FYNNEI. CDR3 residues: CASRETANYGYTF. The CDR3 bases are TGTGCCAGCAGGGAGACAGCTAACTATGGCTACACCTTC.

V usage is TRBV27 and J usage is TRBJ1-1; 8 bases match TRBD1. V was pared by 3 bases and J by 6 bases, with 6 bases of the junction left unmatched. The CDR3 is made up of 14 amino acids. CDR1 is MNHEY and CDR2 is SMNVEV in the germline V gene (reference sequence). The CDR3 sequence: CASSFRTGTSEAFF. The CDR3 DNA reads TGTGCCAGCAGTTTCCGGACAGGGACGTCTGAAGCTTTCTTT.

The rearrangement joins TRBV19 to TRBJ2-2, with 10 positions matching TRBD2. Germline CDR1 is LNHDA and CDR2 is SQIVND (reference sequence). V was pared by 7 bases and J by 0 bases, with 8 bases of the junction left unmatched. The CDR3 runs to 17 residues. CDR3 sequence reads: CASKASGGLANTGELFF. In nucleotides, the CDR3 is TGTGCCAGTAAAGCTAGCGGGGGCCTCGCGAACACCGGGGAGCTGTTTTTT.

This clone was observed a single time. The chain uses TRBV6-5 and TRBJ1-2; 7 bases map to TRBD1. Germline V gene sequence: CDR1 MNHEY, CDR2 SVGAGI. The CDR3 totals 14 residues. J lost 6 bases, V lost 7 bases, and 11 bases had no gene match. The CDR3 DNA reads TGTGCCAGCAACCGACAGGGATACAGGGATGGCTACACCTTC. Its protein is CASNRQGYRDGYTF.

J is TRBJ1-2 and V is TRBV2; 12 positions agree with TRBD1. The CDR3 is made up of 13 amino acids. CDR1 and CDR2 (germline): SNHLY, FYNNEI. Trimming cost V 9 bases and J 6 bases; bases outside gene matches: 5. The CDR3 DNA is TGTGCCAGAACCGGGACAGGGGGCGATGGCTACACCTTC. Its protein is CARTGTGGDGYTF.

J is TRBJ1-6 and V is TRBV7-9; maybe TRBD1 (5 bases). V gave up 8 bases and J gave up 10 bases, with 15 bases separating them. The CDR3 contains 13 residues. Germline loops: CDR1 SEHNR, CDR2 FQNEAQ (reference sequence). CDR3 amino acids: CASRGGSGSPLHF. CDR3 coding DNA: TGTGCCAGCCGCGGGGGGTCCGGCTCACCCCTCCACTTT.

This clone was picked up one time. The chain employs TRBV11-1 and TRBJ2-2; D perhaps matches TRBD1 (6 bases). V dropped 2 bases and J dropped 8 bases, with 12 bases sitting between them. The germline CDR1 and CDR2 sequences are SGHAT and FQDESV (reference sequence). The CDR3 runs 14 residues. In nucleotides, the CDR3 is TGTGCCAGCAGCTTATTTCAGGGGCGTGGGGAGCTGTTTTTT. Amino acid sequence: CASSLFQGRGELFF.

The chain combines TRBV19 with TRBJ1-1; 8 nucleotides match TRBD1. CDR1 and CDR2 from the germline V gene are LNHDA and SQIVND (reference sequence). The CDR3 length is 19 residues. Trimming cost V 4 bases and J 3 bases; bases outside gene matches: 19. The CDR3 DNA sequence: TGTGCCAGTAGTACCGACACTCCAGACAGGGGCGCTAAGGACACTGAAGCTTTCTTT. This translates into CASSTDTPDRGAKDTEAFF.

A few counts support this clone. The J gene is TRBJ1-1, the V gene TRBV5-3, with D tentatively TRBD1 (6 bases). TRBV5-3 is an ORF for which the function is uncertain. V lost 0 bases and J 4 bases, leaving 13 bases between the germline ends. This CDR3 has 15 amino acids. For the CDR3, the DNA is TGTGCCAGAAGCTTGGGCCCGGGAGGGGGCACTGAAGCTTTCTTT. It specifies CARSLGPGGGTEAFF.

The chain recombines TRBV15 with TRBJ2-7; a possible D gene is TRBD2 (5 bases). CDR3 length equals 14 residues. The V and J ends lost 0 bases and 3 bases respectively, with 9 bases between them. CDR1 is LNHNV and CDR2 is YYDKDF in the germline V gene (reference sequence). In DNA, the CDR3 is TGTGCCACCAGCAGAGATGGGGAGATCTACGAGCAGTACTTC. It specifies CATSRDGEIYEQYF.

This clone was counted only a few times. This chain joins TRBV4-2 and TRBJ1-6; the match to TRBD1 covers 7 bases. In germline, CDR1 is LGHNA, CDR2 YNFKEQ. J gave up 7 bases and V 1 base, and 7 bases lay outside the gene matches. The CDR3 runs 16 residues. CDR3 residues: CASSQARQGGNSPLHF. The DNA for the CDR3 is TGTGCCAGCAGCCAAGCGAGACAGGGCGGCAATTCACCCCTCCACTTT.

In its sample, this clone was seen a few times. V gene TRBV9 combines with J gene TRBJ1-6; 7 positions agree with TRBD1. The V gene's germline CDR1 is SGDLS and CDR2 YYNGEE. Unmatched junction bases numbered 3, after V lost 3 bases and J lost 9 bases. The CDR3 is 13 residues long. DNA for the CDR3: TGTGCCAGCAGCGCTAGACAGGGTTCACCCCTCCACTTT. Translation: CASSARQGSPLHF. The full variable domain, rest sourced from reference TRBV9 and TRBJ1-6, is DSGVTQTPKHLITATGQRVTLRCSPRSGDLSVYWYQQSLDQGLQFLIQYYNGEERAKGNILERFSAQQFPDLHSELNLSSLELGDSALYFCASSARQGSPLHFGNGTRLTVT.

This clone was detected once. The rearrangement uses TRBV9 and TRBJ2-5, with TRBD1 as a possible D gene (6 bases). The V gene lost 3 bases and the J gene lost 9 bases, with 27 bases spanning the gap. Germline V gene sequence: CDR1 SGDLS, CDR2 YYNGEE. CDR3 length equals 17 residues. The CDR3 here is CASSAHVGGQSQNAQYF. In DNA, the CDR3 is TGTGCCAGCAGCGCTCATGTTGGTGGACAGTCCCAAAATGCCCAGTACTTC.

The chain uses TRBV28 and TRBJ1-5; 7 nucleotides agree with TRBD1. The CDR3 spans 15 residues. Looked up from germline, CDR1 is MDHEN and CDR2 is SYDVKM. V lost 5 bases and J lost 7; bases outside the gene matches: 11. Written as DNA, the CDR3 is TGTGCCAGCAGTCCCCAGACAGGGCCGGAGCAGCCCCAGCATTTT. It yields the protein CASSPQTGPEQPQHF.

J is TRBJ1-1 and V is TRBV5-4, with D uncertain. V lost 4 bases and J 8 bases, leaving 18 bases between the germline ends. The CDR3 loop spans 14 amino acids. Germline V gene sequence: CDR1 SGHNT, CDR2 YYREEE (reference sequence). The CDR3 is CASSPRAGRREAFF. CDR3 nucleotide sequence: TGTGCCAGCAGCCCACGGGCGGGGAGAAGGGAAGCTTTCTTT. Full variable domain (missing parts from reference TRBV5-4 and TRBJ1-1): ETGVTQSPTHLIKTRGQQVTLRCSSQSGHNTVSWYQQALGQGPQFIFQYYREEENGRGNFPPRFSGLQFPNYSSELNVNALELDDSALYLCASSPRAGRREAFFGQGTRLTVV.

CDR3 coding DNA: TGTGCCAGCAGTACCTACAGGGGAGGCACTGAAGCTTTCTTT. It encodes CASSTYRGGTEAFF. The rearrangement links TRBV2 to TRBJ1-1, with 7 bases fitting TRBD1. CDR3 length equals 14 residues. CDR1 SNHLY and CDR2 FYNNEI come from the germline V gene. After removal of 5 bases from V and 4 bases from J, the junction contained 7 bases not matched to a gene.

The CDR3 here is CASSPPRLDEQFF. CDR3 bases: TGTGCCAGCAGCCCCCCCCGACTCGATGAGCAGTTCTTC. The chain links TRBV9 to TRBJ2-1, with no clear D. Germline CDR1 SGDLS, CDR2 YYNGEE. The CDR3 loop spans 13 amino acids. Between the trimmed V and J ends, which lost 4 bases and 8 bases, there was a span of 13 bases.

The rearrangement links TRBV19 to TRBJ1-3; TRBD1 matches at 9 bases. CDR1 and CDR2 (germline): LNHDA, SQIVND (reference sequence). There are 18 residues in the CDR3. With 3 bases clipped from V and 0 bases from J, the junction kept 9 bases outside the gene matches. The CDR3 is CASSIAGQGSSSGNTIYF. CDR3 nucleotide sequence: TGTGCCAGTAGTATCGCCGGACAGGGGTCTAGCTCTGGAAACACCATATATTTT.

The chain employs TRBV6-5 and TRBJ1-1; D not certain. Between the trimmed V and J ends, which lost 5 bases and 0 bases, there was a span of 10 bases. The germline V gene encodes CDR1 MNHEY and CDR2 SVGAGI. This CDR3 has 14 amino acids. This CDR3 reads CASSAGRLNTEAFF. The CDR3 bases are TGTGCCAGCAGTGCCGGGAGACTGAACACTGAAGCTTTCTTT.

The count of this clone is one. V gene TRBV5-7 combines with J gene TRBJ1-1; D is perhaps TRBD1 (5 bases). TRBV5-7 is given ORF status, its function remaining uncertain. The V and J ends lost 6 bases and 2 bases respectively, with 14 bases between them. The CDR3 is 14 residues long. CDR3 region: CASILGGDNTEAFF. CDR3 sequence (DNA): TGTGCCAGCATCCTCGGGGGGGATAACACTGAAGCTTTCTTT.

The CDR3 region is CASQGTGGFGEQYF. The CDR3, as DNA: TGTGCCAGCCAAGGGACAGGGGGCTTCGGCGAGCAGTACTTC. This chain joins TRBV19 and TRBJ2-7; 12 bases match TRBD1. Trimming removed 9 bases from V and 6 bases from J; junction bases left unmatched: 9. This CDR3 region has 14 residues. In germline, CDR1 is LNHDA, CDR2 SQIVND (reference sequence). The full variable domain, its missing parts supplied by reference TRBV19 and TRBJ2-7, is DGGITQSPKYLFRKEGQNVTLSCEQNLNHDAMYWYRQDPGQGLRLIYYSQIVNDFQKGDIAEGYSVSREKKESFPLTVTSAQKNPTAFYLCASQGTGGFGEQYFGPGTRLTVT.

This sequence joins TRBV7-8 and TRBJ2-2; 12 bases are shared with TRBD2. This CDR3 is built from 16 residues. The germline V gene encodes CDR1 SGHVS and CDR2 FQNEAQ. J gave up 6 bases and V 4 bases, and 6 bases lay outside the gene matches. The chain's CDR3 is CASSSGTSGLPGELFF. CDR3 in DNA: TGTGCCAGCAGCTCCGGGACTAGCGGGTTGCCCGGGGAGCTGTTTTTT. The full variable domain, with the rest looked up from reference TRBV7-8 and TRBJ2-2, is GAGVSQSPRYKVAKRGQDVALRCDPISGHVSLFWYQQALGQGPEFLTYFQNEAQLDKSGLPSDRFFAERPEGSVSTLKIQRTQQEDSAVYLCASSSGTSGLPGELFFGEGSRLTVL.

This chain links TRBV19 with TRBJ1-2; 8 bases are shared with TRBD1. CDR1 is LNHDA and CDR2 is SQIVND in the germline V gene (reference sequence). This CDR3 spans 13 amino acids. Trimming at V came to 7 bases and at J to 8 bases, leaving 9 bases not matched to a gene. The CDR3 DNA reads as TGTGCCAGTAATAAACGGACAGGGTTCGGCTACACCTTC. This gives the protein CASNKRTGFGYTF.

This CDR3 is CASTPLPGSGELFF. CDR3 DNA sequence: TGCGCCAGCACCCCCCTGCCCGGGAGCGGGGAGCTGTTTTTT. The genes are TRBV5-1 and TRBJ2-2; tentatively, D is TRBD2 (6 bases). The germline V gene encodes CDR1 SGHRS and CDR2 YFSETQ. V lost 6 bases to trimming and J lost 7 bases, with 16 bases between them. The CDR3 totals 14 residues.

The chain is built from TRBV19 and TRBJ2-2; perhaps TRBD2 as D (5 bases). CDR3 length: 16 residues. Germline values: CDR1 LNHDA, CDR2 SQIVND (reference sequence). Deletions cut 3 bases from V and 0 bases from J, with 11 bases between. The CDR3 here is CASSMDWGANTGELFF. CDR3 bases: TGTGCCAGTAGTATGGACTGGGGAGCGAACACCGGGGAGCTGTTTTTT.

V usage is TRBV28 and J usage is TRBJ1-2; D perhaps matches TRBD1 (6 bases). Trimming cost V 6 bases and J 1 base, with 9 bases left between them. CDR3 length: 13 residues. Germline V gene lookup returns CDR1 MDHEN and CDR2 SYDVKM. This CDR3 reads CASRLDSNYGYTF. The CDR3 nucleotides read TGTGCCAGCAGATTGGACAGTAACTATGGCTACACCTTC.

The chain has TRBV27 and TRBJ2-2; 10 nucleotides match TRBD1. From germline, CDR1 is MNHEY and CDR2 SMNVEV (reference sequence). The CDR3 loop spans 17 amino acids. The V gene end was trimmed by 6 bases and the J gene end by 7 bases; junction bases not matched to a gene: 14. This CDR3 is CASRPTGTGAFVGELFF. The DNA for the CDR3 is TGTGCCAGCAGGCCGACCGGGACAGGGGCTTTCGTCGGGGAGCTGTTTTTT.